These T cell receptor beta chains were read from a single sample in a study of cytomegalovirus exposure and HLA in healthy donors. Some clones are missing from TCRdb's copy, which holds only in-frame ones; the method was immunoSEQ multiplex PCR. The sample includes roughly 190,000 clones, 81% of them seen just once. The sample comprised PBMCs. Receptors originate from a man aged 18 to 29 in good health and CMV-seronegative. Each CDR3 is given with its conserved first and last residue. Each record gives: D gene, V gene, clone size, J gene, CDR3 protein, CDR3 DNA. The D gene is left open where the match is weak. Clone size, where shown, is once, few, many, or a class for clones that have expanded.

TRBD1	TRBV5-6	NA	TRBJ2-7	CASSNYRGSYEQYF	TGTGCCAGCAGCAACTACAGGGGATCCTACGAGCAGTACTTC
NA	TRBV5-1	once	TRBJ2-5	CASSLEPGASQETQYF	TGCGCCAGCAGCTTGGAGCCAGGGGCAAGCCAAGAGACCCAATACTTC
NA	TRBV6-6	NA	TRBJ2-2	CASSYRRDVTGELFF	TGTGCCAGCAGTTACAGGAGGGACGTCACCGGGGAGCTGTTTTTT
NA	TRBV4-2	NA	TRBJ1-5	CASSQDYSNQPQHF	TGTGCCAGCAGCCAAGACTACAGCAATCAGCCCCAGCATTTT
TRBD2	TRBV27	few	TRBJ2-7	CASSLKGTASGAPYEQYF	TGTGCCAGCAGTTTAAAAGGGACGGCTAGCGGGGCGCCCTACGAGCAGTACTTC
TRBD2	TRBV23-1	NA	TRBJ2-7	CASSQGLLRGVSYEQYF	TGCGCCAGCAGTCAAGGGCTTCTACGGGGGGTCTCGTACGAGCAGTACTTC
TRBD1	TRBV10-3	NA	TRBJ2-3	CAISESTGTMADTQYF	TGTGCCATCAGTGAGTCGACAGGGACGATGGCAGATACGCAGTATTTT
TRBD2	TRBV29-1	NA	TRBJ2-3	CSVLGSAGVTTDTQYF	TGCAGCGTGTTGGGCTCTGCGGGGGTTACCACAGATACGCAGTATTTT
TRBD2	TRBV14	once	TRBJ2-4	CASSQAGGPSKNIQYF	TGTGCCAGCAGCCAAGCGGGGGGGCCATCCAAAAACATTCAGTACTTC
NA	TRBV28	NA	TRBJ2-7	CASSLRLRGGPYEQYF	TGTGCCAGCAGTTTAAGATTGAGGGGAGGACCCTACGAGCAGTACTTC
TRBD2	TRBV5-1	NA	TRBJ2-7	CASAEGAGGIYEQYF	TGCGCCAGCGCGGAAGGAGCGGGGGGGATCTACGAGCAGTACTTC
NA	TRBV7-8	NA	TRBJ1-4	CASSLGLGAESNEKLFF	TGTGCCAGCAGCTTAGGCCTGGGGGCGGAGAGTAATGAAAAACTGTTTTTT
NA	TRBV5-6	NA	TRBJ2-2	CASSILDPVSVNTGELFF	TGTGCCAGCAGCATCTTAGATCCCGTGAGTGTAAACACCGGGGAGCTGTTTTTT
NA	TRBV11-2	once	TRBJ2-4	CASSLGRQAKNIQYF	TGTGCCAGCAGCTTAGGGCGGCAGGCCAAAAACATTCAGTACTTC
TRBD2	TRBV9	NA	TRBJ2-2	CASSPLTSGRSPNTGELFF	TGTGCCAGCAGCCCCCTAACTAGCGGGAGGTCTCCGAACACCGGGGAGCTGTTTTTT
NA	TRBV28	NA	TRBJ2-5	CASRMDNRWEETQYF	TGTGCCAGCAGGATGGACAACCGATGGGAAGAGACCCAGTACTTC
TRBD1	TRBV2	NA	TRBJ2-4	CASGTGNDIQYF	TGTGCCAGCGGGACAGGGAATGACATTCAGTACTTC
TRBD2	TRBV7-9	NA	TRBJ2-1	CASSRRLAGKGNEQFF	TGTGCCAGCAGCCGGAGACTAGCGGGGAAAGGCAATGAGCAGTTCTTC
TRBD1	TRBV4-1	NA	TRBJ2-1	CASSQASGGSYNEQFF	TGCGCCAGCAGCCAGGCTTCAGGGGGCTCCTACAATGAGCAGTTCTTC
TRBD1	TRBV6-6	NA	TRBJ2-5	CASSYSIGTVETQYF	TGTGCCAGCAGTTACTCGATCGGGACAGTGGAGACCCAGTACTTC
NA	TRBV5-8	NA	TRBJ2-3	CASSSSGIGADTQYF	TGTGCCAGCAGCAGCTCCGGGATTGGGGCAGATACGCAGTATTTT
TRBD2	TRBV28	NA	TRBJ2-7	CASSLGQNLLAGDRDEQYF	TGTGCCAGCAGTTTAGGACAGAACCTCCTAGCGGGAGACCGCGACGAGCAGTACTTC
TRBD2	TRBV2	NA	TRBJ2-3	CATGTSGGSFTDTQYF	TGTGCCACTGGGACTAGCGGGGGCTCCTTCACAGATACGCAGTATTTT
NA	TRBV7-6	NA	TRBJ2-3	CASSGGASYTDTQYF	TGTGCCAGCAGCGGAGGTGCCAGTTACACAGATACGCAGTATTTT
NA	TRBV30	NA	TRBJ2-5	CAWSGGRETQYF	TGTGCCTGGAGTGGAGGGCGGGAGACCCAGTACTTC
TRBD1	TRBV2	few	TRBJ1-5	CASRARDRSNQPQHF	TGTGCCAGCAGGGCCCGGGACAGGAGCAATCAGCCCCAGCATTTT
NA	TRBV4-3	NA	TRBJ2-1	CASSQEIIQGAYNEQFF	TGCGCCAGCAGCCAAGAAATTATACAGGGCGCCTACAATGAGCAGTTCTTC
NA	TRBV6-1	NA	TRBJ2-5	CASSTNSNGAQYF	TGTGCCAGCAGTACAAACTCAAACGGGGCCCAGTACTTC